This T cell receptor (beta chain) was retrieved from a study of T cell changes during pregnancy in multiple sclerosis (dated by TCRdb to between 2018 and 2021). About the study as a whole: The study examined how the T cell repertoire changed over the course of pregnancy in women with multiple sclerosis.

The library was built by means of the immunoSEQ multiplex PCR assay. TCRdb took this table from immuneACCESS and kept in-frame rearrangements with V and J called. Such tables lack part of the clones; where checked against another copy, unresolved V genes explain under half of the gap, and the rest is unexplained. This sample comprises under 110,000 clones, 75% to 95% of them detected only once. Jointly, the top ten make up over 3% of the sample. Details on this clone: Its antigen target is currently unknown. Base qualities are not recorded, but no much larger clone differs from it by a single base.

V is cut back by 3 bases and J by 5 bases, with 12 bases in the junction unmatched. CDR1 LNHDA and CDR2 SQIVND are derived from the germline V gene (reference sequence). Including cysteine and phenylalanine, the CDR3 has 17 amino acids. Only CDR3 DNA remains: 51 bases, in frame from the first base. Here the chain combines TRBV19 and TRBJ2-1, with 8 bases aligning to TRBD2. The material sequenced was peripheral blood, taken in the second trimester of pregnancy. The receptor's source is a female donor with multiple sclerosis, enrolled in a pregnancy study. The nucleotide sequence reads TGTGCCAGTAGTATTGCTTCAGCGGGAGATCTCCACAATGAGCAGTTCTTC. Its protein reads: CASSIASAGDLHNEQFF. Joined to the reference TRBV19 and TRBJ2-1 proteins, this CDR3 gives the full variable domain: DGGITQSPKYLFRKEGQNVTLSCEQNLNHDAMYWYRQDPGQGLRLIYYSQIVNDFQKGDIAEGYSVSREKKESFPLTVTSAQKNPTAFYLCASSIASAGDLHNEQFFGPGTRLTVL.